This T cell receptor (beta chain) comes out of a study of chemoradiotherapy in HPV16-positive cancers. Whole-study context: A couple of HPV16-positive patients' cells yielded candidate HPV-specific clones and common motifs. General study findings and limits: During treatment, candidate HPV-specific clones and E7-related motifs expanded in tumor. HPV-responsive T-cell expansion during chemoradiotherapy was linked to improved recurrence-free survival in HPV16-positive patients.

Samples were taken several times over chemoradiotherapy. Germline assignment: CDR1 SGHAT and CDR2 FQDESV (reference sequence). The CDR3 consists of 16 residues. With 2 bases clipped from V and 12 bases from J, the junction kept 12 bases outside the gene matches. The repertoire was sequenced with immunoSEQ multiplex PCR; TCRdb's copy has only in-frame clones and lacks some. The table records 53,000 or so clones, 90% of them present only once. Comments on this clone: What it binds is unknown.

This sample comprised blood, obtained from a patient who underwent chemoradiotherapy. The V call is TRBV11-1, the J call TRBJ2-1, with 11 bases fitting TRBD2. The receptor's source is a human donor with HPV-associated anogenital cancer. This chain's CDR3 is CASSLTSLLAGAGQFF. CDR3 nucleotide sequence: TGTGCCAGCAGCTTAACTTCTTTACTAGCGGGAGCCGGGCAGTTCTTC.